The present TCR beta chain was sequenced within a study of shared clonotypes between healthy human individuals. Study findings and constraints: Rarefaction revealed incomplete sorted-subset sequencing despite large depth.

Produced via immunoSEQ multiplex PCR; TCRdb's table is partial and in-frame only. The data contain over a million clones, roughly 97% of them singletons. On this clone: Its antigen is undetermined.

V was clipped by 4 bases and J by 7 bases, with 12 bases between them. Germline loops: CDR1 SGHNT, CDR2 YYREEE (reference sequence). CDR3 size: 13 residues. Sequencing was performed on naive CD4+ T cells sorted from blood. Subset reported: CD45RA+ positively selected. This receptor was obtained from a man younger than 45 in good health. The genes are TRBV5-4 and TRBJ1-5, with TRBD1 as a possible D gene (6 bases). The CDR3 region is CASSVATGQPQHF. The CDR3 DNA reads TGTGCCAGCAGCGTAGCTACAGGGCAGCCCCAGCATTTT.